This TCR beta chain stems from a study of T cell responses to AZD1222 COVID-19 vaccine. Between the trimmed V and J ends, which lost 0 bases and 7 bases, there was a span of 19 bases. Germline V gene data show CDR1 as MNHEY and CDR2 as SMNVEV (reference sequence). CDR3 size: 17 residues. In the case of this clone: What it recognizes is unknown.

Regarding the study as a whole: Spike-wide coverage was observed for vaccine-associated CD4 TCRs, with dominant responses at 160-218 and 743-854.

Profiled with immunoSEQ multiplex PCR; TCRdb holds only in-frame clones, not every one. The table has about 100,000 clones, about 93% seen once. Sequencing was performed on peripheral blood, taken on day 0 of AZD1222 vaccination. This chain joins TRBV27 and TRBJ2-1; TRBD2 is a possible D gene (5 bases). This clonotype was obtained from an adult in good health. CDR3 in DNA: TGTGCCAGCAGTTTATCCCCAAGAGCGGACTCCGAGAATGAGCAGTTCTTC. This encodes CASSLSPRADSENEQFF.